These 5 T cell receptor beta chains were all obtained from the same sample, sequenced in a study of T cells in Graves' hyperthyroidism and ophthalmopathy. Template material for amplifying TCR beta CDR3 regions consisted of RNA transcripts. The HTBI set primed first-round TCR CDR3 RT-PCR. TCRdb passed the multiplex PCR reads through MiXCR, listing each CDR3 protein once. Altogether a few hundred thousand distinct CDR3 sequences are present, around 16% being singletons, with the ten largest covering around 3.5%. What was sequenced was blood. The receptors originated from a woman in her forties with Graves' ophthalmopathy.

The rearrangement uses TRBV30 and TRBJ1-1, with TRBD1 matching over 7 bases. Germline V gene data show CDR1 as GTSNPN and CDR2 as SVGIG (reference sequence). The trim removed 2 bases at V and 7 bases at J, leaving 7 bases unmatched. This CDR3 contains 13 residues. The CDR3 sequence: CAWSLLHRGEAFF. Written as DNA, the CDR3 is TGTGCCTGGAGTCTCCTTCACAGGGGTGAAGCTTTCTTT.

This clonotype was found a few times. The chain uses TRBV12-3 or TRBV12-4 and TRBJ2-5, with D uncertain. Trimming removed 7 bases at V and 5 bases at J, with 17 bases between. This CDR3 region has 14 residues. The CDR3 region has the DNA TGTGCCAGCACGGCCCCGGCGTCAAGGGAGACCCAGTACTTC. Its translation is CASTAPASRETQYF.

This clonotype occurred a few times. The gene calls are TRBV28 and TRBJ2-5; D is perhaps TRBD2 (5 bases). This CDR3 contains 15 residues. Germline values: CDR1 MDHEN, CDR2 SYDVKM. Trimming took 2 bases from V and 6 from J, leaving 16 bases between them. The CDR3 region has the DNA TGTGCCAGCAGTTTAGATGGCGGGCCCGGGAAGACCCAGTACTTC. This gives the protein CASSLDGGPGKTQYF. The complete variable domain, with remaining parts taken from reference TRBV28 and TRBJ2-5, reads DVKVTQSSRYLVKRTGEKVFLECVQDMDHENMFWYRQDPGLGLRLIYFSYDVKMKEKGDIPEGYSVSREKKERFSLILESASTNQTSMYLCASSLDGGPGKTQYFGPGTRLLVL.

This clonotype was found many times. The V and J genes are TRBV6-2 or TRBV6-3 and TRBJ1-2; D not resolved. CDR1 and CDR2 from the germline V gene are MNHEY and SVGEGT. The CDR3 covers 11 residues. V was cut by 2 bases and J by 4 bases, with 2 bases left in between. CDR3 amino acids: CASSYSYGYTF. The CDR3 nucleotides are TGTGCCAGCAGTTACAGCTATGGCTACACCTTC.

Only a few counts were recorded for this clonotype. The chain is built from TRBV20-1 and TRBJ1-4; D ambiguous. V lost 3 bases, J lost 1 base, and 9 bases lay in between. The CDR3 spans 14 residues. CDR1 and CDR2 (germline): DFQATT, SNEGSKA (reference sequence). CDR3 region: CSASSTGTNEKLFF. The CDR3 DNA follows: TGCAGTGCTAGCTCGACCGGAACTAATGAAAAACTGTTTTTT.